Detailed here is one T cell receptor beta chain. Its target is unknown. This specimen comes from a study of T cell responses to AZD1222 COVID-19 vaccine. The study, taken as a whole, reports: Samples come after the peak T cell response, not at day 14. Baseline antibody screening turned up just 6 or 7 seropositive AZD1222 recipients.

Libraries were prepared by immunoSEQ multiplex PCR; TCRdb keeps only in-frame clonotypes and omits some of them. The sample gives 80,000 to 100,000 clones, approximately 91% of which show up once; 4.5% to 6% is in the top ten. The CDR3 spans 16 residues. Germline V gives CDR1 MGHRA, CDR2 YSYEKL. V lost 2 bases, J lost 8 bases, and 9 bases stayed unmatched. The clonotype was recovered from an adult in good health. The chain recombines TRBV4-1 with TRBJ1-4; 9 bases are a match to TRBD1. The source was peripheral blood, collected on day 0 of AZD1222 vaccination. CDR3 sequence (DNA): TGCGCCAGCAGCCAACAAAAGACAGGGGGTTACGAAAAACTGTTTTTT. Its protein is CASSQQKTGGYEKLFF.